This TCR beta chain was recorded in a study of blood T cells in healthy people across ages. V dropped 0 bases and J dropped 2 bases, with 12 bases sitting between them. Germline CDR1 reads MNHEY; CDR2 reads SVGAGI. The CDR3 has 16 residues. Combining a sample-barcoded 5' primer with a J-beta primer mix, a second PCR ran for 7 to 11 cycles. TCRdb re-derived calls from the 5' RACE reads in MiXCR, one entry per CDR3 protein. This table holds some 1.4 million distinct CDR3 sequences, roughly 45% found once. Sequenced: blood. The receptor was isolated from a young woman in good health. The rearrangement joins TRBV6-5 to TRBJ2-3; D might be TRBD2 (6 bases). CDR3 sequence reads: CASSYSGGIPTDTQYF. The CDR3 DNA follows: TGTGCCAGCAGTTACTCGGGGGGAATCCCCACAGATACGCAGTATTTT.